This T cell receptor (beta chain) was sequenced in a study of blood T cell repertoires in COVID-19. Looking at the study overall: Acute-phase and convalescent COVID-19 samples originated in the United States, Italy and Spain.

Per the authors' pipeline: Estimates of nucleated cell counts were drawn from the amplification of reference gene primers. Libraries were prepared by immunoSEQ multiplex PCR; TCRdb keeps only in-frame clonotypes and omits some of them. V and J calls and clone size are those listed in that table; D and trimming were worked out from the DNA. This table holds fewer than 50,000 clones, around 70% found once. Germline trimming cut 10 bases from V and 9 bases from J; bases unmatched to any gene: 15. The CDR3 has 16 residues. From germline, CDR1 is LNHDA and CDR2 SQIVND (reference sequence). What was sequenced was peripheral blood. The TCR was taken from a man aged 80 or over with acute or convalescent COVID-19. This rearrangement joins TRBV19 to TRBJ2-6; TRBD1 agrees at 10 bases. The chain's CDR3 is CATSRDKGDRGNVLTF. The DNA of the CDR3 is TGTGCCACCTCCCGGGACAAAGGGGACAGGGGCAACGTCCTGACTTTC. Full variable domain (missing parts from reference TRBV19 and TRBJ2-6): DGGITQSPKYLFRKEGQNVTLSCEQNLNHDAMYWYRQDPGQGLRLIYYSQIVNDFQKGDIAEGYSVSREKKESFPLTVTSAQKNPTAFYLCATSRDKGDRGNVLTFGAGSRLTVL.